What follows is one T cell receptor (beta chain) and its context. These data belong to a study of CD8 T cells in Susac syndrome. RNA totalling roughly 0.45 to 1 ug underwent reverse transcription with random hexamers. Via MiXCR, TCRdb re-called the immunoSEQ multiplex PCR reads, giving one row per CDR3 protein. The data contain some 77,000 distinct CDR3 sequences, roughly 91% of them singletons. Germline V gives CDR1 MDHEN, CDR2 SYDVKM. The CDR3 covers 16 residues. Trimming removed 6 bases from V and 3 bases from J; junction bases left unmatched: 14. The specimen sequenced was CD4+ T cells from PBMCs. The chain uses TRBV28 and TRBJ2-7; 7 nucleotides line up with TRBD1. This receptor was taken from a human donor with Susac syndrome. This CDR3 reads CASSPGQLGKVYEQYF. CDR3 nucleotides: TGTGCCAGCAGCCCGGGACAGCTCGGTAAAGTCTACGAGCAGTACTTC. The variable domain in full, completed from reference TRBV28 and TRBJ2-7, reads DVKVTQSSRYLVKRTGEKVFLECVQDMDHENMFWYRQDPGLGLRLIYFSYDVKMKEKGDIPEGYSVSREKKERFSLILESASTNQTSMYLCASSPGQLGKVYEQYFGPGTRLTVT.